This TCR beta chain originates from a study of OX40 agonist ivuxolimab in advanced cancers. Study results and limitations: Among the lowest peripheral clonal expansion occurred in 0.1-3.0 mg/kg partial responders.

The protocol was immunoSEQ multiplex PCR, while the TCRdb copy is restricted to in-frame clones and leaves out a portion. The sample includes 65,000 to 80,000 clones, approximately 87% of them seen just once. Germline CDR1 LNHDA, CDR2 SQIVND (reference sequence). The ends lost 3 bases at V and 4 bases at J; junction bases unmatched: 4. The CDR3 spans 16 residues. As for this clone: Its antigen is unknown.

This clonotype was obtained from an adult with an advanced solid tumor such as melanoma, head and neck, liver or kidney cancer. The chain couples TRBV19 to TRBJ2-1; 12 bases are a match to TRBD2. The starting material was CD4+ or CD8+ T cells sorted from blood, obtained in a trial of the OX40 agonist ivuxolimab. CDR3 coding DNA: TGTGCCAGTAGTATGCTAGCGGGGGGGCTTTACAATGAGCAGTTCTTC. Translated, it gives CASSMLAGGLYNEQFF.